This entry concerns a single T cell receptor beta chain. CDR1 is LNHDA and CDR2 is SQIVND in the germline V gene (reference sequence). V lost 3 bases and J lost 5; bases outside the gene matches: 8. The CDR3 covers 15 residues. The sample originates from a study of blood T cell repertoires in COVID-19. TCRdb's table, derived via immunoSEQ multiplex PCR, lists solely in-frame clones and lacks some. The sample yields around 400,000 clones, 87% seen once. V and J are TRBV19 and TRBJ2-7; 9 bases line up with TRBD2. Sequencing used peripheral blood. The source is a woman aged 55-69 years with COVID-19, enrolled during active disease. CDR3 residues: CASSIWAGGSDEQYF. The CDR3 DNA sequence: TGTGCCAGTAGTATCTGGGCGGGGGGGTCTGACGAGCAGTACTTC.